A selection of T cell receptor beta chains follows, all from one sample in a study of shared clonotypes between healthy human individuals. The assay was immunoSEQ multiplex PCR, and TCRdb's table has in-frame clones only and misses some. This sample yields hundreds of thousands of clones, of which under 95% are seen a single time; approximately 22% belongs to the top ten. Specimen: naive CD8+ T cells sorted from blood. The receptors derive from a man aged 25 to 40 in good health. The CDR3 runs from the conserved cysteine through the conserved F or W. A D gene is named only where the DNA matches it firmly.

TRBV2	TRBJ2-7	10	.	CASRGYEQYF	TGTGCCAGCCGAGGTTACGAGCAGTACTTC
TRBV7-6	TRBJ2-2	14	.	CASSSTLGVGELFF	TGTGCCAGCAGCTCGACGCTTGGGGTCGGGGAGCTGTTTTTT
TRBV19	TRBJ1-2	13	.	CASRSGSRDGYTF	TGTGCCAGTAGGTCGGGCAGTCGGGATGGCTACACCTTC
TRBV2	TRBJ2-7	12	.	CASSLPSYEQYF	TGTGCCAGCAGCCTTCCTAGCTACGAGCAGTACTTC
TRBV14	TRBJ1-3	15	.	CASSLKAALRNTIYF	TGTGCCAGCAGCCTTAAGGCGGCACTTAGAAACACCATATATTTT
TRBV5-6	TRBJ1-4	12	.	CASSGASGQLFF	TGTGCCAGCAGCGGTGCCTCGGGCCAACTGTTTTTT
TRBV10-2	TRBJ2-7	16	TRBD1	CASSEWAGQGYYEQYF	TGCGCCAGCAGTGAGTGGGCGGGACAGGGTTACTACGAGCAGTACTTC
TRBV13	TRBJ2-7	13	.	CASSLGLSYEQYF	TGTGCCAGCAGCTTAGGCCTTAGCTACGAGCAGTACTTC
TRBV7-9	TRBJ1-1	14	.	CASSLGQGRPEAFF	TGTGCCAGCAGCTTAGGTCAGGGGAGACCTGAAGCTTTCTTT
TRBV6-1	TRBJ2-7	12	.	CASSEDGYEQYF	TGTGCCAGCAGTGAAGACGGCTACGAGCAGTACTTC
TRBV6-1	TRBJ1-4	14	.	CASKGIATNEKLFF	TGTGCCAGCAAGGGGATCGCAACTAATGAAAAACTGTTTTTT
TRBV18	TRBJ2-2	17	TRBD2	CASSPFGLLAGSGELFF	TGTGCCAGCTCACCATTTGGTCTACTAGCGGGATCCGGGGAGCTGTTTTTT
TRBV6-5	TRBJ2-1	13	.	CASSYSKRNEQFF	TGTGCCAGCAGTTACTCAAAAAGGAATGAGCAGTTCTTC